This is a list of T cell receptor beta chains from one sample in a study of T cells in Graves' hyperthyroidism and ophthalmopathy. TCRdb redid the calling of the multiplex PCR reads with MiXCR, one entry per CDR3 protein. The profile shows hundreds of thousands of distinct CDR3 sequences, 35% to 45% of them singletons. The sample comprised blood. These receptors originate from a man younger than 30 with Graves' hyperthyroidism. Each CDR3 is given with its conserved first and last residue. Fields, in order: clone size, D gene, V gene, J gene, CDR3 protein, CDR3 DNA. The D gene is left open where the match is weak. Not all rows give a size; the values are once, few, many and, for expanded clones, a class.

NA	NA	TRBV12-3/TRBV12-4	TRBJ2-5	CASSGSRGLETQYF	TGTGCCAGCAGTGGTAGCAGGGGTTTGGAGACCCAGTACTTC
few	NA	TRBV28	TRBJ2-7	CASSLPNLEQYF	TGTGCCAGCAGTTTACCCAATCTCGAGCAGTACTTC
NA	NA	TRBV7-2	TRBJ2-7	CASNLNSYEQYF	TGTGCCAGCAACTTGAACTCCTACGAGCAGTACTTC
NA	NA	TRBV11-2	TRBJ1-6	CASSLNPLPLHF	TGTGCCAGCAGCTTAAATCCCCTTCCCCTCCACTTT
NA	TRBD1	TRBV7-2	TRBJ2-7	CASSLRPTGAGEQYF	TGTGCCAGCAGCTTACGCCCGACAGGGGCGGGCGAGCAGTACTTC
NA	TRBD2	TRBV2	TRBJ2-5	CASGGLAGGIQETQYF	TGTGCCAGCGGGGGACTAGCGGGAGGGATCCAAGAGACCCAGTACTTC
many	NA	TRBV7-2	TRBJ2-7	CASSLGIASYEQYF	TGTGCCAGCAGCTTAGGGATCGCCTCCTACGAGCAGTACTTC
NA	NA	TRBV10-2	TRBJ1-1	CARQSLNTEAFF	TGCGCCAGACAGAGCTTGAACACTGAAGCTTTCTTT
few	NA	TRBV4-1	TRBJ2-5	CASSQDSVGETQYF	TGCGCCAGCAGCCAAGACTCGGTCGGAGAGACCCAGTACTTC
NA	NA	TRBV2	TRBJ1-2	CASSDGGGAYGYTF	TGTGCCAGCAGTGATGGCGGGGGGGCCTATGGCTACACCTTC
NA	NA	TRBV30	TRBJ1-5	CALGHSNQPQHF	TGTGCGCTGGGCCATAGCAATCAGCCCCAGCATTTT
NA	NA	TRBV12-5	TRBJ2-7	CASGLDRGYEQYF	TGTGCTAGTGGCCTCGATCGCGGCTACGAGCAGTACTTC
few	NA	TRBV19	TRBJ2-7	CASSANYRDFGGYEQYF	TGTGCCAGTAGTGCCAACTACCGGGACTTCGGTGGCTACGAGCAGTACTTC
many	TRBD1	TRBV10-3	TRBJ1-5	CAISADRGPEQPQHF	TGTGCCATCAGCGCGGACAGGGGGCCGGAACAGCCCCAGCATTTT
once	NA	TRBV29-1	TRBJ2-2	CSVPTSPSTGELFF	TGCAGCGTACCGACTAGTCCTTCCACCGGGGAGCTGTTTTTT
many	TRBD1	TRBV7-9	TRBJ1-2	CASSLGDRVYGYTF	TGTGCCAGCAGCTTAGGGGACAGGGTATATGGCTACACCTTC
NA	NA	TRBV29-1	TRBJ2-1	CSVEGRGLHNEQFF	TGCAGCGTTGAGGGCAGGGGTCTCCACAATGAGCAGTTCTTC
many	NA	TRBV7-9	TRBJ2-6	CASSLPPDGANVLTF	TGTGCCAGCAGCTTACCGCCCGATGGGGCCAACGTCCTGACTTTC
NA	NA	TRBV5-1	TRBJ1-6	CTSSLAGRSPLHF	TGCACCAGCAGTTTGGCCGGGAGGTCACCCCTCCACTTT
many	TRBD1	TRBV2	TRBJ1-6	CASSRDSDEALHF	TGTGCCAGCAGCCGGGACAGCGATGAGGCCCTCCACTTT